The 28 T cell receptor beta chains below all came from one sample that was sequenced in a study of T cell changes during pregnancy in multiple sclerosis (dated by TCRdb to 2018 to 2020). Library preparation was by the immunoSEQ multiplex PCR assay. The source is immuneACCESS, and TCRdb retained only in-frame sequences with V and J called. Part of the clones is not carried over; for the studies checked, unresolved V genes explain less than half of this, and the remainder is unexplained. The sample table records tens of thousands of clones; 80% to 90% of these occur just once. The top ten clones comprise about 1.2% of the sample. Sequenced here: CD4+ T cells from peripheral blood mononuclear cells, sampled in the first trimester of pregnancy. Every receptor here comes from a female donor with multiple sclerosis, enrolled in a pregnancy study.

A single count supports this clone. J is TRBJ2-7 and V is TRBV28; a possible D gene is TRBD1 (6 bases). There are 14 residues in the CDR3. From germline, CDR1 is MDHEN and CDR2 SYDVKM. V was clipped by 4 bases and J by 2 bases, with 12 bases between them. CDR3 sequence reads: CASSSWDITYEQYF. The CDR3 nucleotides read TGTGCCAGCAGTTCCTGGGACATTACCTACGAGCAGTACTTC.

The chain uses TRBV7-2 and TRBJ2-1, with 8 positions matching TRBD2. The trim removed 5 bases at V and 15 bases at J, leaving 12 bases unmatched. CDR3 length equals 13 residues. Looked up from germline, CDR1 is SGHTA and CDR2 is FQGNSA. The CDR3 here is CASSPGPAGVLFF. CDR3 DNA sequence: TGTGCCAGCAGCCCCGGGCCAGCGGGAGTGCTGTTCTTC.

V is TRBV5-1 and J is TRBJ2-1; 7 bases match TRBD1. Looked up from germline, CDR1 is SGHRS and CDR2 is YFSETQ. V lost 4 bases and J lost 3; bases outside the gene matches: 4. This CDR3 has 14 residues. The DNA for the CDR3 is TGCGCCAGCAGCACGGGACAGAGCTACAATGAGCAGTTCTTC. Amino acid sequence: CASSTGQSYNEQFF.

The chain is built from TRBV5-4 and TRBJ2-5; 10 positions agree with TRBD1. V was pared by 4 bases and J by 3 bases, with 6 bases of the junction left unmatched. The CDR3 length is 15 residues. Germline CDR1 is SGHNT and CDR2 is YYREEE (reference sequence). The CDR3 DNA follows: TGTGCCAGCAGCACCGCCGGGACAGGGGAAGAGACCCAGTACTTC. Its protein is CASSTAGTGEETQYF.

The rearrangement joins TRBV30 to TRBJ2-5, with D unresolved. Trimming stripped 0 bases from V and 1 base from J, with 12 bases between. The CDR3 extends over 15 amino acids. Germline V CDR1 and CDR2: GTSNPN, SVGIG (reference sequence). The CDR3, as DNA: TGTGCCTGGAGTGTATCCCCGGGTACCCAAGAGACCCAGTACTTC. It specifies CAWSVSPGTQETQYF.

The rearrangement links TRBV30 to TRBJ1-5, with a weak D call TRBD1 (5 bases). This CDR3 is 14 amino acids long. The V end was cut by 5 bases, the J end by 3 bases, with 14 bases between. Germline CDR1 is GTSNPN and CDR2 is SVGIG (reference sequence). The CDR3 reads CAWSDKTYNQPQHF. The DNA of the CDR3 is TGTGCCTGGTCGGACAAAACTTACAATCAGCCCCAGCATTTT.

This clone occurred once. This chain connects TRBV2 to TRBJ1-2; no definite D call. Germline CDR1 SNHLY, CDR2 FYNNEI. Deletions cut 6 bases from V and 2 bases from J, with 13 bases between. The CDR3 spans 14 residues. CDR3 sequence reads: CASSRRTENYGYTF. The CDR3 DNA sequence: TGTGCCAGCAGCCGCAGGACTGAAAACTATGGCTACACCTTC.

This clone turned up a few times. The chain has TRBV2 and TRBJ1-5; a possible D gene is TRBD1 (5 bases). V gave up 7 bases and J gave up 3 bases, with 13 bases separating them. The CDR3 has 14 amino acids. Germline CDR1 SNHLY, CDR2 FYNNEI. The CDR3, as DNA: TGTGCCAGCAAACCAGACAGTATCAATCAGCCCCAGCATTTT. Translating it yields CASKPDSINQPQHF.

J is TRBJ2-1 and V is TRBV7-9, with 9 bases identical to TRBD2. Germline CDR1 is SEHNR and CDR2 is FQNEAQ (reference sequence). Trimming removed 3 bases from V and 4 bases from J; junction bases left unmatched: 7. This CDR3 spans 16 amino acids. For the CDR3, the DNA is TGTGCCAGCAGCTTCCCGCTTGCGGGAGGGTACAATGAGCAGTTCTTC. Translating it yields CASSFPLAGGYNEQFF.

In this sample, this clone turned up once. This rearrangement joins TRBV7-2 to TRBJ1-1; tentative D call: TRBD1 (5 bases). Germline V gene data show CDR1 as SGHTA and CDR2 as FQGNSA. The CDR3 covers 13 residues. The V end was cut by 2 bases, the J end by 6 bases, with 10 bases between. The CDR3, as DNA: TGTGCCAGCAGCTTAATACAGGTACCTGAAGCTTTCTTT. Protein: CASSLIQVPEAFF.

J is TRBJ2-7 and V is TRBV5-1, with 11 positions matching TRBD2. V dropped 0 bases and J dropped 4; count of bases not matched to a gene: 6. Per germline, CDR1 SGHRS and CDR2 YFSETQ. The CDR3 loop spans 16 amino acids. In DNA, the CDR3 is TGCGCCAGCAGCTTGGCGCCCGGGACTAGCGGTTACGAGCAGTACTTC. This encodes CASSLAPGTSGYEQYF. Full variable domain (remainder filled in from reference TRBV5-1 and TRBJ2-7): KAGVTQTPRYLIKTRGQQVTLSCSPISGHRSVSWYQQTPGQGLQFLFEYFSETQRNKGNFPGRFSGRQFSNSRSEMNVSTLELGDSALYLCASSLAPGTSGYEQYFGPGTRLTVT.

V and J are TRBV7-9 and TRBJ2-7; no clear D. Germline values: CDR1 SEHNR, CDR2 FQNEAQ (reference sequence). The CDR3 totals 14 residues. Between the trimmed V and J ends, which lost 5 bases and 1 base, there was a span of 12 bases. The CDR3 nucleotides are TGTGCCAGCAGCCCCAGGTTCTTATCCTACGAGCAGTACTTC. It yields the protein CASSPRFLSYEQYF.

J is TRBJ2-1 and V is TRBV29-1, with 8 bases fitting TRBD2. V lost 6 bases to trimming and J lost 2 bases; unmatched junction nucleotides: 9. Germline V gives CDR1 SQVTM, CDR2 ANQGSEA. This CDR3 comprises 15 residues. The CDR3 region is CSVGGWGLAYNEQFF. The CDR3 bases are TGCAGCGTGGGGGGTTGGGGACTAGCCTACAATGAGCAGTTCTTC.

The V and J genes are TRBV4-2 and TRBJ2-3; a possible D gene is TRBD1 (5 bases). This CDR3 contains 18 residues. CDR1 is LGHNA, CDR2 YNFKEQ, per germline. Trimming pared 0 bases from V and 1 base from J, leaving 17 bases between. CDR3 nucleotide sequence: TGTGCCAGCAGCCAAGAAGTCTGGGCAGGGCAGGGCACAGATACGCAGTATTTT. Protein: CASSQEVWAGQGTDTQYF.

Only one count was recorded for this clone. The chain employs TRBV28 and TRBJ1-5, with 10 nucleotides matching TRBD1. CDR1 is MDHEN, CDR2 SYDVKM, per germline. The CDR3 spans 16 residues. V trimming: 3 bases; J trimming: 4 bases; junction bases outside the gene matches: 6. The CDR3 here is CASSFSGQGFNQPQHF. CDR3 bases: TGTGCCAGCAGTTTTTCGGGACAGGGGTTTAATCAGCCCCAGCATTTT.

This sequence joins TRBV10-3 and TRBJ1-1; D call uncertain. Germline V gene lookup returns CDR1 ENHRY and CDR2 SYGVKD. The CDR3 runs to 14 residues. The V and J ends lost 3 bases and 0 bases respectively, with 8 bases between them. For the CDR3, the DNA is TGTGCCATCAGTGAAAACTACATGAACACTGAAGCTTTCTTT. It specifies CAISENYMNTEAFF.

The chain uses TRBV7-9 and TRBJ1-3; maybe TRBD1 (5 bases). V was trimmed by 5 bases and J by 7 bases, leaving 18 bases between them. Germline lookup yields CDR1 SEHNR and CDR2 FQNEAQ (reference sequence). The CDR3 consists of 15 residues. The CDR3 protein is CASSHRRVSGNTIYF. In DNA, the CDR3 is TGTGCCAGCAGCCACCGCAGGGTATCAGGGAACACCATATATTTT. The full variable domain, in which reference TRBV7-9 and TRBJ1-3 provide the parts outside the CDR3, is DTGVSQNPRHKITKRGQNVTFRCDPISEHNRLYWYRQTLGQGPEFLTYFQNEAQLEKSRLLSDRFSAERPKGSFSTLEIQRTEQGDSAMYLCASSHRRVSGNTIYFGEGSWLTVV.

The genes are TRBV19 and TRBJ1-5, with 7 bases fitting TRBD1. This CDR3 is 16 amino acids long. V dropped 0 bases and J dropped 6; count of bases not matched to a gene: 8. Germline V gives CDR1 LNHDA, CDR2 SQIVND (reference sequence). CDR3 in DNA: TGTGCCAGTAGTATAGATCTGGCGACAGGGAGTCAGCCCCAGCATTTT. This sequence encodes CASSIDLATGSQPQHF.

The J gene is TRBJ2-1, the V gene TRBV4-1, with 10 bases that match TRBD2. The CDR3 has 17 amino acids. J gave up 3 bases and V 0 bases, and 5 bases lay outside the gene matches. The germline CDR1 and CDR2 sequences are MGHRA and YSYEKL. As DNA, the CDR3 is TGCGCCAGCAGCCAAGATCCTAGCGGGAGTGACTACAATGAGCAGTTCTTC. Translating it yields CASSQDPSGSDYNEQFF.

The chain links TRBV19 to TRBJ2-7; TRBD2 matches 9 bases. V dropped 6 bases and J dropped 6; count of bases not matched to a gene: 12. Germline CDR1 is LNHDA and CDR2 is SQIVND (reference sequence). The CDR3 runs to 15 residues. DNA for the CDR3: TGTGCCAGTAGCCTCTTGGCGGGAGGGCCAGGCGAGCAGTACTTC. Its translation is CASSLLAGGPGEQYF.

V usage is TRBV6-5 and J usage is TRBJ1-1, with D maybe TRBD1 (5 bases). V lost 6 bases and J 3 bases, leaving 8 bases between the germline ends. Looked up from germline, CDR1 is MNHEY and CDR2 is SVGAGI. This CDR3 region has 12 residues. CDR3 nucleotides: TGTGCCAGCAGACTGACAGACACTGAAGCTTTCTTT. This translates into CASRLTDTEAFF.

J is TRBJ2-2 and V is TRBV7-3; D call uncertain. Trimming took 5 bases from V and 7 from J, leaving 11 bases between them. Germline V gene lookup returns CDR1 SGHTA and CDR2 FQGTGA. The CDR3 sequence is 13 residues long. The CDR3 coding sequence is TGTGCCAGCAGCGCGATCGTAAGCGGGGAGCTGTTTTTT. Residues: CASSAIVSGELFF.

The genes are TRBV7-9 and TRBJ2-1; 11 nucleotides match TRBD2. The V gene end was trimmed by 1 base and the J gene end by 9 bases; junction bases not matched to a gene: 8. Germline-derived CDR1 and CDR2 are SEHNR and FQNEAQ (reference sequence). The CDR3 loop spans 16 amino acids. The CDR3 loop is CASSLVAKLAGVEQFF. The DNA for the CDR3 is TGTGCCAGCAGCTTAGTTGCGAAACTAGCGGGAGTTGAGCAGTTCTTC.

This chain links TRBV29-1 with TRBJ2-5, with 7 bases matching TRBD2. The V segment lost 5 bases and the J segment 5 bases; nucleotides outside the gene matches: 8. Per germline, CDR1 SQVTM and CDR2 ANQGSEA. The length of the CDR3 is 13 residues. The CDR3 sequence is CSVTVVGGETQYF. The CDR3 DNA is TGCAGCGTTACCGTGGTGGGGGGGGAGACCCAGTACTTC.

The gene calls are TRBV2 and TRBJ2-1; the D is unclear. Germline V gene lookup returns CDR1 SNHLY and CDR2 FYNNEI. CDR3 length: 16 amino acids. V lost 7 bases, J lost 9 bases, and 25 bases lay in between. The CDR3: CASTKMVLSRGSEQFF. In DNA form, the CDR3 reads TGTGCCAGCACTAAGATGGTCCTCTCGAGAGGTAGTGAGCAGTTCTTC.

This clone was detected only once. The V and J genes are TRBV7-3 and TRBJ2-1; 9 bases align to TRBD1. Germline V gene lookup returns CDR1 SGHTA and CDR2 FQGTGA. This CDR3 has 15 amino acids. V was pared by 2 bases and J by 5 bases, with 4 bases of the junction left unmatched. This chain's CDR3 is CASSLLGQGNNEQFF. The CDR3 bases are TGTGCCAGCAGCTTATTGGGACAGGGCAACAATGAGCAGTTCTTC.

The V and J genes are TRBV6-6 and TRBJ2-7; 9 nucleotides match TRBD2. Trimming took 4 bases from V and 5 from J; bases not matched to a gene: 9. The length of the CDR3 is 15 residues. The germline V gene encodes CDR1 MNHNY and CDR2 SVGAGI (reference sequence). Written as DNA, the CDR3 is TGTGCCAGCAGTTGGGTAGCGGGAGTAATCAACGAGCAGTACTTC. This codes for CASSWVAGVINEQYF.

This clone has only one observation. The chain joins TRBV30 to TRBJ2-7; D may be TRBD2 (6 bases). The CDR3 extends over 14 amino acids. Per germline, CDR1 GTSNPN and CDR2 SVGIG (reference sequence). Trimming took 4 bases from V and 2 from J, leaving 15 bases between them. CDR3 sequence: CAWTRGGTPYEQYF. The CDR3 DNA is TGTGCCTGGACCAGAGGAGGGACCCCCTACGAGCAGTACTTC.